The 23 T cell receptor beta chains reported below all come from one sample, sequenced in a study of T cells in Graves' hyperthyroidism and ophthalmopathy. Researchers took RNA transcripts and amplified the TCR beta CDR3 regions from them. The study used the HTBI primer set for a first-round RT-PCR of the TCR CDR3. TCRdb fed the multiplex PCR reads into MiXCR, producing one record per CDR3 protein. Seen here are about 260,000 distinct CDR3 sequences, 16% observed once, and the top ten hold around 28%. The sequencing sample was made of blood. Receptors originate from a woman younger than 30 with Graves' ophthalmopathy.

There are many counts of this clonotype. This chain uses TRBV20-1 with TRBJ2-1; D is undetermined. This CDR3 region has 14 residues. The germline V gene has CDR1 DFQATT and CDR2 SNEGSKA (reference sequence). V shed 1 base and J shed 2 bases, with 9 bases lying between them. The CDR3: CSARVTEAYNEQFF. The CDR3 region has the DNA TGCAGTGCTAGAGTAACAGAGGCCTACAATGAGCAGTTCTTC.

This clonotype was observed at least ten times. J is TRBJ2-1 and V is TRBV9; TRBD2 agrees at 9 bases. Germline-derived CDR1 and CDR2 are SGDLS and YYNGEE. Trimming removed 0 bases from V and 9 bases from J; junction bases left unmatched: 7. This CDR3 comprises 15 residues. Written as DNA, the CDR3 is TGTGCCAGCAGCGTAGTCGGCGGGAGGGCCGGTGAGCAGTTCTTC. Translated: CASSVVGGRAGEQFF.

This clonotype occurred many times. For the CDR3, the DNA is TGTGCCAGCAGCCGGGACAGGGGGCCAAGGGAGCAGTACTTC. Protein: CASSRDRGPREQYF. The chain has TRBV12-3 or TRBV12-4 and TRBJ2-7; 12 bases fit TRBD1. The CDR3 is 14 amino acids. J gave up 7 bases and V 6 bases, and 7 bases lay outside the gene matches.

This clonotype was observed at least ten times. V and J are TRBV20-1 and TRBJ1-2; 7 bases align to TRBD1. Germline assignment: CDR1 DFQATT and CDR2 SNEGSKA (reference sequence). The CDR3 extends over 14 amino acids. V lost 0 bases and J lost 9; bases outside the gene matches: 10. CDR3 sequence: CSARDRGQRTRYTF. The CDR3 coding sequence is TGCAGTGCTAGAGATAGGGGACAGAGGACACGCTACACCTTC.

This clonotype was recorded at least ten times. The J gene is TRBJ1-2, the V gene TRBV20-1; D perhaps matches TRBD1 (6 bases). The CDR3 is 12 amino acids. Germline CDR1 is DFQATT and CDR2 is SNEGSKA (reference sequence). Between the trimmed V and J ends, which lost 1 base and 4 bases, there was a span of 7 bases. CDR3 sequence: CSARGTVYGYTF. In nucleotides, the CDR3 is TGCAGTGCTAGAGGGACAGTCTATGGCTACACCTTC.

The genes are TRBV27 and TRBJ2-3; 9 bases are shared with TRBD1. Germline V gene data show CDR1 as MNHEY and CDR2 as SMNVEV (reference sequence). The J segment lost 5 bases and the V segment lost 6 bases, leaving 12 bases of the junction unmatched. This CDR3 spans 16 amino acids. The CDR3 DNA sequence: TGTGCCAGCAGCCGACCCCGGGACAGGGTGGTAGATACGCAGTATTTT. It yields the protein CASSRPRDRVVDTQYF.

The chain recombines TRBV4-1 with TRBJ1-2; D might be TRBD1 (5 bases). CDR1 is MGHRA, CDR2 YSYEKL, per germline. The V and J ends lost 5 bases and 4 bases respectively, with 8 bases between them. The CDR3 runs to 12 residues. The CDR3 protein is CASSMRGYGYTF. CDR3 DNA sequence: TGCGCCAGCAGCATGAGGGGCTATGGCTACACCTTC.

This clonotype was seen ten or more times. The chain couples TRBV28 to TRBJ2-7; 8 nucleotides align to TRBD1. The V segment lost 5 bases and the J segment 3 bases; nucleotides outside the gene matches: 6. In germline, CDR1 is MDHEN, CDR2 SYDVKM. This CDR3 is 14 amino acids long. CDR3 nucleotides: TGTGCCAGCAGTCCCTCCGACAGGGGCTACGAGCAGTACTTC. The encoded protein is CASSPSDRGYEQYF.

This chain connects TRBV7-3 to TRBJ2-6; tentative D call: TRBD1 (5 bases). The CDR3 consists of 17 residues. Germline V lookup: CDR1 SGHTA, CDR2 FQGTGA. V was shortened by 4 bases and J by 0 bases, with 13 bases between the two germline ends. In DNA form, the CDR3 reads TGTGCCAGCAGCTGGAAAAGGGGTAGCTCTGGGGCCAACGTCCTGACTTTC. Its translation is CASSWKRGSSGANVLTF.

This clonotype has ten or more counts. The CDR3 nucleotides read TGTGCCAGCAGCGTAGCGGGATATGGCTACACCTTC. This translates into CASSVAGYGYTF. The chain has TRBV9 and TRBJ1-2; no clear D. Germline V gives CDR1 SGDLS, CDR2 YYNGEE. Trimming pared 0 bases from V and 5 bases from J, leaving 5 bases between. The CDR3 runs 12 residues.

The table lists this clonotype with many counts. The chain joins TRBV11-1 to TRBJ2-1, with 9 bases that match TRBD1. The germline V gene has CDR1 SGHAT and CDR2 FQDESV (reference sequence). V gave up 5 bases and J gave up 8 bases; unmatched junction bases: 10. This CDR3 contains 15 residues. The chain's CDR3 is CASSKGQGLFDEQFF. CDR3 bases: TGTGCCAGCAGCAAGGGACAGGGCCTATTCGATGAGCAGTTCTTC.

The genes are TRBV10-1 and TRBJ2-7, with D unresolved. Looked up from germline, CDR1 is WNHNN and CDR2 is SYGVQD (reference sequence). V dropped 2 bases and J dropped 5 bases, with 10 bases sitting between them. The CDR3 has 13 residues. This CDR3 reads CASSEVHDHEQYF. In DNA form, the CDR3 reads TGCGCCAGCAGTGAGGTCCACGACCACGAGCAGTACTTC.

Many counts were recorded for this clonotype. V usage is TRBV30 and J usage is TRBJ2-1; D call uncertain. The CDR3 covers 11 residues. Germline V lookup: CDR1 GTSNPN, CDR2 SVGIG (reference sequence). The V end was cut by 1 base, the J end by 10 bases, with 8 bases between. CDR3 bases: TGTGCCTGGAGTGATGTATACGAGCAGTTCTTC. It specifies CAWSDVYEQFF. Using reference TRBV30 and TRBJ2-1 for the parts outside the CDR3, the full variable domain is SQTIHQWPATLVQPVGSPLSLECTVEGTSNPNLYWYRQAAGRGLQLLFYSVGIGQISSEVPQNLSASRPQDRQFILSSKKLLLSDSGFYLCAWSDVYEQFFGPGTRLTVL.

This clonotype was counted at least ten times. V and J are TRBV20-1 and TRBJ2-2; no firm D call. Germline CDR1 is DFQATT and CDR2 is SNEGSKA (reference sequence). The germline V and J ends were trimmed by 0 bases and 4 bases, with 6 bases remaining between them. The CDR3 has 13 amino acids. In DNA form, the CDR3 reads TGCAGTGCTAGAGAGCCTTTCACCGGGGAGCTGTTTTTT. This encodes CSAREPFTGELFF.

The table lists this clonotype with many counts. The rearrangement uses TRBV27 and TRBJ1-1; tentative D call: TRBD1 (6 bases). This CDR3 has 14 amino acids. V dropped 5 bases and J dropped 5 bases, with 15 bases sitting between them. Germline V gene data show CDR1 as MNHEY and CDR2 as SMNVEV (reference sequence). The CDR3 is CASSSRDIGTEAFF. CDR3 in DNA: TGTGCCAGCAGTAGCCGGGACATCGGGACTGAAGCTTTCTTT.

The sample holds many counts of this clonotype. The chain is built from TRBV20-1 and TRBJ2-1, with 14 bases lining up with TRBD2. The CDR3 is 20 amino acids. J was trimmed by 0 bases and V by 6 bases; bases with no gene match: 16. Germline V CDR1 and CDR2: DFQATT, SNEGSKA (reference sequence). The CDR3 nucleotides read TGCAGTGCCCCTAGGCCCGGACTAGCGGGGGGCGAGAACTCCTACAATGAGCAGTTCTTC. This sequence encodes CSAPRPGLAGGENSYNEQFF.

This clonotype was counted many times. The chain recombines TRBV7-9 with TRBJ2-7; D unclear. The ends were cut back, 1 base at V and 6 bases at J, with 16 bases in the middle. Per germline, CDR1 SEHNR and CDR2 FQNEAQ (reference sequence). The CDR3 is made up of 15 amino acids. Here the CDR3 reads CASSLVSGEPREQYF. The CDR3 nucleotides are TGTGCCAGCAGCTTAGTGTCCGGCGAGCCCCGCGAGCAGTACTTC.

This clonotype appeared many times. This chain uses TRBV18 with TRBJ2-3, with 8 bases lining up with TRBD2. This CDR3 is built from 14 residues. The V gene end was trimmed by 8 bases and the J gene end by 1 base; junction bases not matched to a gene: 5. CDR1 and CDR2 from the germline V gene are KGHSH and LQKENI. The DNA for the CDR3 is TGTGCCAGCGTAGCGGGATCCCGCACAGATACGCAGTATTTT. This encodes CASVAGSRTDTQYF.

This chain links TRBV27 with TRBJ1-5; 9 nucleotides agree with TRBD1. The CDR3 runs 16 residues. The junction had 10 bases not matched to a gene; V was cut back by 3 bases and J by 7 bases. Germline V gives CDR1 MNHEY, CDR2 SMNVEV (reference sequence). In DNA, the CDR3 is TGTGCCAGCAGTTTCCCGACAGGGGGAAGTCGGCAGCCCCAGCATTTT. It translates to CASSFPTGGSRQPQHF.

This clonotype appeared many times. The rearrangement joins TRBV28 to TRBJ1-1; 7 bases map to TRBD1. The CDR3 covers 11 residues. V lost 6 bases and J lost 7; bases outside the gene matches: 2. Germline V gene lookup returns CDR1 MDHEN and CDR2 SYDVKM. The CDR3: CASRDRSEAFF. The CDR3 region has the DNA TGTGCCAGCAGGGACAGGAGTGAAGCTTTCTTT.

This clonotype was detected many times. This chain links TRBV9 with TRBJ1-1; 10 positions agree with TRBD1. CDR1 and CDR2 from the germline V gene are SGDLS and YYNGEE. The CDR3 contains 16 residues. V lost 3 bases, J lost 1 base, and 6 bases stayed unmatched. CDR3 loop: CASSAGQGSGNTEAFF. Written as DNA, the CDR3 is TGTGCCAGCAGCGCGGGACAGGGGTCGGGGAACACTGAAGCTTTCTTT. Supplemented by reference TRBV9 and TRBJ1-1, the full variable domain reads DSGVTQTPKHLITATGQRVTLRCSPRSGDLSVYWYQQSLDQGLQFLIQYYNGEERAKGNILERFSAQQFPDLHSELNLSSLELGDSALYFCASSAGQGSGNTEAFFGQGTRLTVV.

In this sample, this clonotype turned up many times. This CDR3 reads CASSLEGGRAEGYTF. The CDR3, as DNA: TGTGCCAGCAGCTTAGAAGGGGGGCGGGCTGAAGGCTACACCTTC. The rearrangement joins TRBV7-9 to TRBJ1-2; D is perhaps TRBD1 (6 bases). CDR1 and CDR2 from the germline V gene are SEHNR and FQNEAQ (reference sequence). The length of the CDR3 is 15 residues. Trimming cost V 1 base and J 8 bases, with 17 bases left between them.

This clonotype was counted at least ten times. The chain is built from TRBV7-9 and TRBJ1-1; TRBD1 matches at 9 bases. This CDR3 contains 15 residues. The trim removed 5 bases at V and 2 bases at J, leaving 6 bases unmatched. Germline V gene sequence: CDR1 SEHNR, CDR2 FQNEAQ (reference sequence). The CDR3 region is CASSPQTGGNTEAFF. CDR3 nucleotides: TGTGCCAGCAGCCCTCAGACAGGGGGAAACACTGAAGCTTTCTTT. Based on the CDR3 plus reference TRBV7-9 and TRBJ1-1, the full variable domain is DTGVSQNPRHKITKRGQNVTFRCDPISEHNRLYWYRQTLGQGPEFLTYFQNEAQLEKSRLLSDRFSAERPKGSFSTLEIQRTEQGDSAMYLCASSPQTGGNTEAFFGQGTRLTVV.